The 5 T cell receptor beta chains listed next were all sequenced from one sample in a study of blood T cells in healthy people across ages. Together with a sample-barcoded 5' primer, a J-beta primer mix was included in a second PCR lasting roughly 6 to 12 cycles. A single record per CDR3 protein comes from TCRdb applying MiXCR to the 5' RACE reads. The sample holds around 1,700,000 distinct CDR3 sequences, about 28% seen once. The sample taken for sequencing was blood. These receptors were collected from a woman aged 25-40 years in good health.

V and J are TRBV30 and TRBJ2-7; a possible D gene is TRBD1 (5 bases). The CDR3 is made up of 14 amino acids. The V gene's germline CDR1 is GTSNPN and CDR2 SVGIG (reference sequence). Trimming removed 1 base from V and 0 bases from J, with 10 bases in between. CDR3: CAWSEGAVSYEQYF. CDR3 DNA: TGTGCCTGGAGTGAAGGGGCCGTCTCCTACGAGCAGTACTTC.

This clonotype was counted at least ten times. The chain carries TRBV7-2 and TRBJ2-7, with 8 nucleotides matching TRBD2. V lost 4 bases, J lost 4 bases, and 12 bases stayed unmatched. Germline CDR1 is SGHTA and CDR2 is FQGNSA. The CDR3 is 16 amino acids. The CDR3 nucleotides are TGTGCCAGCAGCTCAGCCGGGACTAGTTCATTTTACGAGCAGTACTTC. It yields the protein CASSSAGTSSFYEQYF. The variable domain in full, completed from reference TRBV7-2 and TRBJ2-7, reads GAGVSQSPSNKVTEKGKDVELRCDPISGHTALYWYRQSLGQGLEFLIYFQGNSAPDKSGLPSDRFSAERTGGSVSTLTIQRTQQEDSAVYLCASSSAGTSSFYEQYFGPGTRLTVT.

This clonotype was seen ten or more times. V is TRBV7-7 and J is TRBJ1-4, with 10 bases that match TRBD1. Germline CDR1 and CDR2: SSHAT and FNYEAQ (reference sequence). CDR3 length: 15 amino acids. Trimming at V came to 4 bases and at J to 5 bases, leaving 4 bases not matched to a gene. In DNA, the CDR3 is TGTGCCAGCAGCTCGGGACAGGGGAGAAATGAAAAACTGTTTTTT. It is translated as CASSSGQGRNEKLFF. The full variable domain, rest sourced from reference TRBV7-7 and TRBJ1-4, is GAGVSQSPRYKVTKRGQDVTLRCDPISSHATLYWYQQALGQGPEFLTYFNYEAQPDKSGLPSDRFSAERPEGSISTLTIQRTEQRDSAMYRCASSSGQGRNEKLFFGSGTQLSVL.

This clonotype turned up a few times. The genes are TRBV30 and TRBJ1-1, with unresolved D. CDR1 is GTSNPN and CDR2 is SVGIG in the germline V gene (reference sequence). Deletions cut 4 bases from V and 0 bases from J, with 12 bases between. The CDR3 consists of 14 residues. In DNA, the CDR3 is TGTGCCTGGACCGCGGTCGGGATGAACACTGAAGCTTTCTTT. Residues: CAWTAVGMNTEAFF.

This clonotype was detected only a few times. Compared with germline, one end of the junction differs, possibly owing to a read error. V gene TRBV2 combines with J gene TRBJ2-5; TRBD1 agrees at 7 bases. CDR1 is SNHLY and CDR2 is FYNNEI in the germline V gene. This CDR3 comprises 16 residues. This CDR3 is CASSDRGQGTGETQYF. The CDR3 bases are TGTGCTAGCAGTGATAGGGGGCAGGGCACGGGAGAGACCCAGTACTTC.